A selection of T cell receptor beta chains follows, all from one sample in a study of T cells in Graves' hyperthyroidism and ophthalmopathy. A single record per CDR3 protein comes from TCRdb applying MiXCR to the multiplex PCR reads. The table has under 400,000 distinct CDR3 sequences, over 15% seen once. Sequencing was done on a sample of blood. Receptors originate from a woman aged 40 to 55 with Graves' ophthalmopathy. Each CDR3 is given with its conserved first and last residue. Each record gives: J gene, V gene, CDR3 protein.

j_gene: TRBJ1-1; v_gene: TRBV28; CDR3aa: CASTMTGATTNLGAFF
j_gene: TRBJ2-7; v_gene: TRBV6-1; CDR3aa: CASSEGRGRTYEQYF
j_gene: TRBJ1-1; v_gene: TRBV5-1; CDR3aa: CASNQGGTNTEAFF
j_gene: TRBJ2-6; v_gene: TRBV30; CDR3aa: CAFRLSGANVLTF
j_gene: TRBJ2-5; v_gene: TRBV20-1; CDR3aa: CSARQWTQETQYF
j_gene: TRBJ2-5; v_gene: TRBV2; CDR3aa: CASSAVLAYQETQYF
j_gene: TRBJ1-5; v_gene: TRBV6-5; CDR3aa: CASRPSPPGPQHF
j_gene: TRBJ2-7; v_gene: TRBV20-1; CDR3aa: CSATASGLAGAYEQYF
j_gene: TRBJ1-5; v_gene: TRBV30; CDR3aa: CAWSVNRDQPQHF
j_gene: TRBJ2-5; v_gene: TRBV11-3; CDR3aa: CASSFATGGVETQYF
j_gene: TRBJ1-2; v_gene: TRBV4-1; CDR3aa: CASSPSNRDLYGYTF
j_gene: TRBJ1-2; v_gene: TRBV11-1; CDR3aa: CASSLGVGLQEGYGYTF